This TCR beta chain is drawn from a study of shared clonotypes between healthy human individuals. Overall study findings and caveats: Only a few donors were included, so the genetic and exposure-history diversity represented was limited.

Remarks on this clone: No antigen is known for it.

V gave up 6 bases and J gave up 0 bases, with 12 bases separating them. This CDR3 is built from 15 residues. Germline CDR1 SGHRS, CDR2 YFSETQ. Measured with immunoSEQ multiplex PCR; TCRdb has only the in-frame clones, and not every one. The data show a few hundred thousand clones, with approximately 79% seen just once and under 13% held by the top ten. V gene TRBV5-1 combines with J gene TRBJ1-4; no clear D gene. The specimen sequenced was memory CD4+ T cells sorted from blood. Subset described: CD45RA-negative fraction. This TCR came from a man aged 25-45 years in good health. This CDR3 reads CASTRAMATNEKLFF. CDR3 nucleotide sequence: TGCGCCAGCACTCGGGCCATGGCAACTAATGAAAAACTGTTTTTT.